This T cell receptor beta chain came from a study of blood T cell repertoires in COVID-19. The V segment lost 5 bases and the J segment 7 bases; nucleotides outside the gene matches: 4. This CDR3 spans 13 amino acids. Germline V CDR1 and CDR2: SGHAT, FQNNGV. Assay used: immunoSEQ multiplex PCR; TCRdb lists only in-frame clones, some missing. The repertoire holds about 56,000 clones, with approximately 92% as singletons. Sequenced: peripheral blood. The chain carries TRBV11-2 and TRBJ1-2; 10 bases align to TRBD1. The clonotype comes from a woman in her fifties or sixties with COVID-19, enrolled during active disease. CDR3 DNA sequence: TGTGCCAGCAGCCCGGACAGGGGGAGTGGCTACACCTTC. This encodes CASSPDRGSGYTF.